The 8 T cell receptor beta chains below come from one sample, sequenced in a study of cytomegalovirus exposure and HLA in healthy donors. Primers included in the PCR were 60 Vbeta and 13 Jbeta primers. Clones were read by immunoSEQ multiplex PCR, and TCRdb kept only the in-frame ones, dropping some. The table shows 150,000 or so clones, with about 74% occurring only once. Sequenced input: PBMCs. Receptor source: a man in his late teens or twenties in good health and CMV-seropositive.

The chain couples TRBV4-2 to TRBJ1-2; 11 bases are a match to TRBD1. The CDR3 sequence is 16 residues long. Germline V gene lookup returns CDR1 LGHNA and CDR2 YNFKEQ. Trimming took 4 bases from V and 5 from J; bases not matched to a gene: 9. In DNA form, the CDR3 reads TGTGCCAGCAGCCGCGCGGGGACAGGGGGGCGTTATGGCTACACCTTC. The encoded protein is CASSRAGTGGRYGYTF.

This clone came up once. This chain joins TRBV14 and TRBJ2-1; 9 bases match TRBD2. Per the germline V gene, CDR1 is SGHDN and CDR2 is FVKESK. The CDR3 totals 17 residues. The V gene end was trimmed by 4 bases and the J gene end by 1 base; junction bases not matched to a gene: 8. The CDR3 here is CASSPFTRGGSYNEQFF. The CDR3 DNA reads as TGTGCCAGCAGCCCGTTTACGCGGGGGGGTTCCTACAATGAGCAGTTCTTC.

The rearrangement uses TRBV10-3 and TRBJ2-1, with 10 bases identical to TRBD1. Unmatched junction bases numbered 6, after V lost 5 bases and J lost 5 bases. The CDR3 is 15 residues long. Germline CDR1 reads ENHRY; CDR2 reads SYGVKD. CDR3 DNA sequence: TGTGCCATCAGTCTCCGGGACAGGGGACACAATGAGCAGTTCTTC. Amino acid sequence: CAISLRDRGHNEQFF.

For this clone: At one boundary the junction diverges from the germline segment, which might be a read error. The chain has TRBV2 and TRBJ2-1; the D is unclear. Looked up from germline, CDR1 is SNHLY and CDR2 is FYNNEI. The CDR3 totals 10 residues. The DNA of the CDR3 is TGTGCCAGCGGCTACAGTGAGCAGTTCTTC. This sequence encodes CASGYSEQFF. The entire variable domain, with the rest obtained from reference TRBV2 and TRBJ2-1, is as follows: EPEVTQTPSHQVTQMGQEVILRCVPISNHLYFYWYRQILGQKVEFLVSFYNNEISEKSEIFDDQFSVERPDGSNFTLKIRSTKLEDSAMYFCASGYSEQFFGPGTRLTVL.

This clone was observed once. The chain is built from TRBV20-1 and TRBJ2-7; weak D call: TRBD1 (5 bases). This CDR3 has 11 residues. V lost 5 bases and J 4 bases, leaving 9 bases between the germline ends. CDR1 and CDR2 (germline): DFQATT, SNEGSKA (reference sequence). The CDR3 region has the DNA TGCAGTGCTCCGGACATATACGAGCAGTACTTC. Its protein is CSAPDIYEQYF.

The J gene is TRBJ1-1, the V gene TRBV6-4, with D unclear. Germline V gene data show CDR1 as MRHNA and CDR2 as SNTAGT. CDR3 length equals 15 residues. The V and J ends lost 4 bases and 3 bases respectively, with 15 bases between them. The CDR3 spells CASSVRSGEYTEAFF. The CDR3 region has the DNA TGTGCCAGCAGTGTTCGGTCTGGGGAGTACACTGAAGCTTTCTTT.

The rearrangement uses TRBV7-3 and TRBJ2-1; 9 bases are shared with TRBD1. CDR3 size: 15 residues. Trimming at V came to 3 bases and at J to 8 bases, leaving 8 bases not matched to a gene. Germline V gives CDR1 SGHTA, CDR2 FQGTGA. The CDR3 bases are TGTGCCAGCAGCTTCGGGACAGGGCATTGGGATGAGCAGTTCTTC. As protein: CASSFGTGHWDEQFF.

This clone came up a few times. V and J are TRBV6-6 and TRBJ1-1; no clear D gene. This CDR3 is 11 amino acids long. In germline, CDR1 is MNHNY, CDR2 SVGAGI (reference sequence). Trimming shortened V by 6 bases and J by 3 bases, and 5 bases separated the two germline ends. For the CDR3, the DNA is TGTGCCAGCAGCTTCGACACTGAAGCTTTCTTT. Translated, it gives CASSFDTEAFF.